A selection of T cell receptor beta chains follows, all from one sample in a study of T cells in Graves' hyperthyroidism and ophthalmopathy. From the multiplex PCR reads, TCRdb called clonotypes with MiXCR, one entry per CDR3 protein. This sample has 450,000 to 650,000 distinct CDR3 sequences, with 17% found just once. The sequenced sample was blood. These TCRs come from a woman younger than 30 with Graves' ophthalmopathy. CDR3s include the opening cysteine and the closing phenylalanine or tryptophan. Each record gives: CDR3 protein, CDR3 DNA, D gene, CDR3 length, clone size, V gene, J gene. The D gene is left open where the match is weak. Expanded clones are given a class, and other clones once, few, many or no size at all.

CASSLQGDEQYF	TGTGCCAGCAGCTTACAGGGTGACGAGCAGTACTTC	.	12	many	TRBV28	TRBJ2-7
CASSQLGPYEQYF	TGTGCCAGCAGCCAGCTAGGGCCCTACGAGCAGTACTTC	.	13	many	TRBV3-1	TRBJ2-7
CASSRPGPMAGGNTIYF	TGTGCCAGCAGCCGTCCCGGACCGATGGCGGGAGGAAACACCATATATTTT	.	17	many	TRBV27	TRBJ1-3
CASSSDAGGAYEQYF	TGTGCCAGCAGCTCGGATGCGGGGGGTGCCTACGAGCAGTACTTC	TRBD2	15	.	TRBV5-6	TRBJ2-7
CASSSSTSGQGREKLFF	TGTGCCAGCAGTTCTTCAACCTCGGGACAGGGTCGGGAAAAACTGTTTTTT	TRBD1	17	.	TRBV7-6	TRBJ1-4
CASSLGGGAERAFF	TGTGCCAGCAGCTTAGGGGGGGGCGCGGAGCGAGCTTTCTTT	.	14	many	TRBV11-2	TRBJ1-1
CASGVDRDYTDTQYF	TGTGCCAGTGGAGTGGACAGGGACTACACAGATACGCAGTATTTT	.	15	many	TRBV9	TRBJ2-3
CASSLSAGNAETQYF	TGTGCCAGCAGTTTATCAGCAGGGAACGCGGAGACCCAGTACTTC	.	15	many	TRBV27	TRBJ2-5
CATSDSDRVYGYTF	TGTGCCACCAGTGACTCCGACAGGGTCTATGGCTACACCTTC	TRBD1	14	many	TRBV24-1	TRBJ1-2
CASSLQVRGRFREQYF	TGTGCCAGCAGCTTACAAGTAAGGGGCCGTTTCCGCGAGCAGTACTTC	.	16	many	TRBV11-2	TRBJ2-7
CAISESITGTRSPLHF	TGTGCCATCAGTGAGTCGATAACAGGCACTCGGTCACCCCTCCACTTT	.	16	.	TRBV10-3	TRBJ1-6
CASSLGPGRILNEQFF	TGCGCCAGCAGCTTGGGTCCGGGGAGAATCCTCAATGAGCAGTTCTTC	.	16	.	TRBV5-1	TRBJ2-1
CASSYSSGENEQYF	TGTGCCAGCAGTTACTCTTCAGGGGAAAACGAGCAGTACTTC	.	14	many	TRBV6-6	TRBJ2-7
CASSPRGNRYNEQFF	TGTGCCAGCAGCCCCCGCGGGAATCGTTACAATGAGCAGTTCTTC	.	15	many	TRBV3-1	TRBJ2-1